This T cell receptor beta chain comes out of a study of CD8+ T cells in alopecia areata. Study context: Scoring of severity for treated patients was based on percentage of affected scalp area. Overall study results and limits: Persistence of many expanded lesional clones was seen in scalp and blood during tofacitinib. Normal scalp had lower clonality than lesional scalp, with alopecia totalis/universalis lesions showing this most strongly.

V gave up 6 bases and J gave up 0 bases, with 13 bases separating them. The V gene's germline CDR1 is SEHNR and CDR2 FQNEAQ (reference sequence). The CDR3 is made up of 15 amino acids. As for treatment: oral pan-JAK inhibitor, 5-10 mg twice daily. This clone has a count of ten or more. Antigen: not known. In each case, RNA was isolated and then reverse transcribed into cDNA as the sequencing template. Measured with immunoSEQ multiplex PCR; TCRdb has only the in-frame clones, and not every one. Of about 210,000 clones listed, about 40% are singletons. This material consisted of CD4+ T cells sorted from blood, taken at approximately week 36, from a patient treated with tofacitinib. This receptor was taken from a human donor with alopecia areata. This sequence joins TRBV7-9 and TRBJ2-3, with a tentative D call TRBD2 (6 bases). CDR3 sequence reads: CASRQDYLSTDTQYF. CDR3 nucleotide sequence: TGTGCCAGCAGACAGGACTACCTCAGCACAGATACGCAGTATTTT.